What follows are 16 T cell receptor delta chains derived from one specimen sequenced in a study of Vδ1+ human thymocytes (dated by TCRdb to between 2017 and 2018). Findings and caveats that apply to the study as a whole: The thymic TRG and TRD repertoires appeared highly polyclonal, with Gaussian CDR3 length distributions, in contrast to the oligoclonal repertoires of peripheral blood.

These TCRs' antigens remain unknown. The sequencer was an Illumina MiSeq. RNA extraction was performed with the RNeasy mini kit, and reverse transcription was done with Superscript III. CDR3 amplicons were generated by multiplex PCR with pooled V-gene forward primers and a constant-region reverse primer carrying Illumina adaptor overhangs. TCRdb called clones anew from the public reads via CATT; matching DNA rows were later pooled. The sample table holds more than 25,000 delta-chain clones, of which approximately 7% were seen once. About 1% of the sample goes to the ten largest clones. Sequenced: Vdelta1+ gamma-delta thymocytes from the thymus. Sample cell subset or site, as interpreted from the label and publication: FACS-sorted CD3+ TCRalphabeta- TCRVdelta1+ TCRVdelta2- thymocytes. Receptor source: a girl in the first two years of life who had congenital heart surgery.

This clone was seen more than once but under ten times. Relative to the germline gene, one junction end is altered; a read error may explain this. The J gene is TRDJ1, the V gene TRDV1; TRDD2 agrees at 8 bases. The CDR3 is made up of 21 amino acids. Germline V gives CDR1 TSWWSYY, CDR2 QGS. This CDR3 is CALGTSYSSWIEVRYTDKLIF. The CDR3 nucleotides read TGCGCTCTTGGAACTTCCTACTCTAGTTGGATTGAGGTGAGGTACACCGATAAACTCATCTTT.

This clone was seen a few times. This chain links TRDV3 with TRDJ1; TRDD3 aligns across 12 bases. The J segment lost 3 bases and the V segment lost 4 bases, leaving 15 bases of the junction unmatched. CDR3 length: 17 residues. CDR1 and CDR2 from the germline V gene are TVYSNPD and GDNSRS (reference sequence). In DNA, the CDR3 is TGTGCCTCCCTTTTTCTGGGGGATACGCGGGGCGCCGATAAACTCATCTTT. It yields the protein CASLFLGDTRGADKLIF.

The sample holds a few counts of this clone. Its ends do not fully match the called genes, so a read error is possible. This chain connects TRDV1 to TRDJ1, with 13 bases lining up with TRDD3. The germline CDR1 and CDR2 sequences are TSWWSYY and QGS. This CDR3 has 23 residues. CDR3 DNA sequence: TGTGCTCTTGGGAAAGCCTACTTGTCCCTCTACTGGGGGATACGTAATTCGACCGATAAACCCATCTTT. Translating gives CALGKAYLSLYWGIRNSTDKPIF.

Without a V gene call, the J gene is given as TRDJ1; the table assigns TRDD3, which was not confirmed against the DNA. The CDR3 runs to 17 residues. The CDR3 DNA sequence: TGTGCTCTTGGGGAAATCTATCGTGGGGGGGGGACCGATAAACTCATCTTT. Translation gives CALGEIYRGGGTDKLIF.

V usage is TRDV1 and J usage is TRDJ1; 9 bases line up with TRDD3. The CDR3 is 20 residues long. CDR1 and CDR2 (germline): TSWWSYY, QGS. V shed 4 bases and J 0 bases; nucleotides not matched to a gene: 18. The CDR3 DNA is TGTGCTCTTGGGGCCGGCCTTTCCGGGAGTACTGGGGGAAACACCGATAAACTCATCTTT. Translating it yields CALGAGLSGSTGGNTDKLIF.

The table lists this clone with a few counts. J is TRDJ1 and V is TRDV1; D gene ambiguous. Germline V lookup: CDR1 TSWWSYY, CDR2 QGS. Deletions cut 3 bases from V and 2 bases from J, with 10 bases between. The CDR3 is made up of 14 amino acids. The CDR3 loop reads CALGDRPKTDKLIF. CDR3 in DNA: TGTGCTCTTGGGGACCGCCCGAAAACCGATAAACTCATCTTT.

A few counts support this clone. The V gene is TRDV1, the J gene TRDJ1, with D possibly being TRDD3 (5 bases). There are 22 residues in the CDR3. Germline CDR1 reads TSWWSYY; CDR2 reads QGS. Trimming cost V 2 bases and J 2 bases, with 33 bases left between them. This CDR3 reads CALGEGGRSKLVLRGATDKLIF. CDR3 DNA: TGTGCTCTTGGGGAAGGGGGTAGGTCCAAACTTGTGCTGAGGGGGGCGACCGATAAACTCATCTTT.

The chain links TRDV1 to TRDJ1, with 10 bases identical to TRDD3. No J gene is reported in TCRdb; it was inferred here by comparing the DNA with germline. The CDR3 is made up of 15 amino acids. Germline values: CDR1 TSWWSYY, CDR2 QGS. Trimming cost V 0 bases and J 10 bases; bases outside gene matches: 8. The chain's CDR3 is CALGELLRGDTGLIF. The CDR3 DNA reads TGTGCTCTTGGGGAACTACTTCGGGGGGATACGGGACTCATCTTT.

As for this clone: Other DNA variants within this sample encode the same CDR3. The chain combines TRDV1 with TRDJ1; TRDD2 might be the D (6 bases). Deletions cut 5 bases from V and 8 bases from J, with 33 bases between. In germline, CDR1 is TSWWSYY, CDR2 QGS. This CDR3 region has 19 residues. The CDR3 sequence: CALGPPTFPTVAGLEKLIF. CDR3 sequence (DNA): TGTGCTCTTGGGCCACCAACCTTCCCCACGGTCGCTGGCCTGGAGAAACTCATCTTT.

Judged by abundance, this clone is medium-sized. The same CDR3 arises from other DNA sequences in this sample as well. The chain employs TRAV29/DV5 and TRDJ3; TRDD3 matches 9 bases. CDR3 length: 19 residues. Germline V gene lookup returns CDR1 NSMFDY and CDR2 ISSIKDK. CDR3 sequence reads: CAAGDTQFLMTWDTRQMFF. As DNA, the CDR3 is TGTGCGGCCGGGGATACGCAATTTCTTATGACCTGGGACACCCGACAGATGTTTTTC.

This rearrangement joins TRDV1 to TRDJ1; TRDD3 agrees at 13 bases. Trimming cost V 1 base and J 0 bases; bases outside gene matches: 14. The CDR3 runs to 21 residues. Germline lookup yields CDR1 TSWWSYY and CDR2 QGS. The CDR3 sequence is CALGEPFPYTGGYANTDKLIF. CDR3 nucleotides: TGTGCTCTTGGGGAACCCTTCCCATATACTGGGGGATACGCGAACACCGATAAACTCATCTTT.

The sample holds a few counts of this clone. V gene TRDV1 combines with J gene TRDJ1; 8 positions match TRDD3. V dropped 4 bases and J dropped 1; count of bases not matched to a gene: 20. The CDR3 spans 20 residues. Germline V gives CDR1 TSWWSYY, CDR2 QGS. Here the CDR3 reads CALGGAFPTVLGVLTDKLIF. CDR3 nucleotide sequence: TGTGCTCTTGGGGGCGCCTTCCCCACTGTACTGGGGGTTCTCACCGATAAACTCATCTTT.

This rearrangement joins TRDV1 to TRDJ1, with TRDD3 matching 13 bases. From germline, CDR1 is TSWWSYY and CDR2 QGS. The CDR3 runs 24 residues. Germline trimming cut 4 bases from V and 4 bases from J; bases unmatched to any gene: 30. The CDR3 DNA reads TGTGCTCTTGGGGGACTTAGGGTACCTTCCTCCCGTGGAAACTGGGGGATACGCATCGATAAACTCATCTTT. This sequence encodes CALGGLRVPSSRGNWGIRIDKLIF.

The V call is TRDV1, the J call TRDJ1; 12 nucleotides line up with TRDD3. The germline gives CDR1 TSWWSYY, CDR2 QGS. V gave up 2 bases and J gave up 0 bases; unmatched junction bases: 13. The CDR3 runs 20 residues. The CDR3 loop reads CALGETRTGGYPVNTDKLIF. For the CDR3, the DNA is TGTGCTCTTGGGGAAACCCGAACTGGGGGATACCCCGTTAACACCGATAAACTCATCTTT.

This clone has only a few counts. The chain is built from TRDV1 and TRDJ1; D gene ambiguous. V lost 0 bases and J lost 0, with 8 bases in between. The CDR3 runs 15 residues. Germline V CDR1 and CDR2: TSWWSYY, QGS. CDR3 residues: CALGELWRYTDKLIF. DNA for the CDR3: TGTGCTCTTGGGGAACTGTGGAGGTACACCGATAAACTCATCTTT.

J is TRDJ1 and V is TRDV1; 9 nucleotides align to TRDD3. CDR1 is TSWWSYY and CDR2 is QGS in the germline V gene. The CDR3 contains 17 residues. V was pared by 6 bases and J by 3 bases, with 14 bases of the junction left unmatched. As DNA, the CDR3 is TGTGCTCTTGGCCTCCCCAGTACTGGGGGAACATCCGATAAACTCATCTTT. Its protein is CALGLPSTGGTSDKLIF.